This T cell receptor (beta chain) was identified in a study of T-cell memory formation after mild COVID-19. TCRdb passed the 5' RACE reads through MiXCR, listing each CDR3 protein once. Altogether 140,000 to 150,000 distinct CDR3 sequences are present, around 21% being singletons, with the ten largest covering 2% to 2.5%. The trim removed 1 base at V and 5 bases at J, leaving 3 bases unmatched. The CDR3 loop spans 14 amino acids. The germline V gene has CDR1 SGHRS and CDR2 YFSETQ. Material: PBMCs or a T cell subset sorted from them (not recorded which). This rearrangement joins TRBV5-1 to TRBJ2-5, with 9 bases that match TRBD1. This clonotype was obtained from an adult woman who had mild COVID-19 (a few samples of this study predate the infection). Cell type and time point are not known. CDR3 nucleotides: TGCGCCAGCAGCTTGCGAGGACAGGGGGAGACCCAGTACTTC. This codes for CASSLRGQGETQYF.